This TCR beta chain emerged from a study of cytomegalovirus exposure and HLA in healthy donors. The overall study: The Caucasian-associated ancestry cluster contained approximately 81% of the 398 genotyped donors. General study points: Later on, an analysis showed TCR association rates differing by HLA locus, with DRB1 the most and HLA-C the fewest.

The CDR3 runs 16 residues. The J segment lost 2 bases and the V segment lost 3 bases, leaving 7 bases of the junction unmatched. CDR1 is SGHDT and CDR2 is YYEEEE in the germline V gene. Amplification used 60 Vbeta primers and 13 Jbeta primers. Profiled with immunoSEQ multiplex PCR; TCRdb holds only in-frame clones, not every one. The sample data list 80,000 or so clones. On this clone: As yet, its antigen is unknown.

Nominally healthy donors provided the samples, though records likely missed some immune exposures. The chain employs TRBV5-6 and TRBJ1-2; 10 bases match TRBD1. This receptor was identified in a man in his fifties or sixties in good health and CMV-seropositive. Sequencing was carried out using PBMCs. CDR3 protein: CASSSLGQGVNYGYTF. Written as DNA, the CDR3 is TGTGCCAGCAGCTCACTTGGACAGGGGGTAAACTATGGCTACACCTTC.